This TCR beta chain was captured in a study of cytomegalovirus exposure and HLA in healthy donors. The study, taken as a whole, reports: V- and J-gene trimming in TCR beta was tied to a missense DCLRE1C variant by an analysis performed later. Compared with the approximately 680-donor mean, an Asian-associated ancestry cluster reportedly had fewer N-insertions, according to a later analysis.

A remark on this clone: Its specificity is not known.

The PCR ran on 60 Vbeta and 13 Jbeta primers. Only in-frame clones appear in the TCRdb table, and some are missing; sequencing was by immunoSEQ multiplex PCR. The table lists around 140,000 clones, 70% to 85% of them singletons. CDR1 and CDR2 (germline): MNHEY, SVGAGI. Trimming stripped 0 bases from V and 4 bases from J, with 12 bases between. This CDR3 has 15 amino acids. This chain uses TRBV6-5 with TRBJ1-2; D not certain. Specimen: PBMCs. This clonotype was obtained from a male donor in good health and CMV-seronegative. The CDR3 loop reads CASSYSRHESYGYTF. In DNA form, the CDR3 reads TGTGCCAGCAGTTACTCGAGGCATGAGAGCTATGGCTACACCTTC.